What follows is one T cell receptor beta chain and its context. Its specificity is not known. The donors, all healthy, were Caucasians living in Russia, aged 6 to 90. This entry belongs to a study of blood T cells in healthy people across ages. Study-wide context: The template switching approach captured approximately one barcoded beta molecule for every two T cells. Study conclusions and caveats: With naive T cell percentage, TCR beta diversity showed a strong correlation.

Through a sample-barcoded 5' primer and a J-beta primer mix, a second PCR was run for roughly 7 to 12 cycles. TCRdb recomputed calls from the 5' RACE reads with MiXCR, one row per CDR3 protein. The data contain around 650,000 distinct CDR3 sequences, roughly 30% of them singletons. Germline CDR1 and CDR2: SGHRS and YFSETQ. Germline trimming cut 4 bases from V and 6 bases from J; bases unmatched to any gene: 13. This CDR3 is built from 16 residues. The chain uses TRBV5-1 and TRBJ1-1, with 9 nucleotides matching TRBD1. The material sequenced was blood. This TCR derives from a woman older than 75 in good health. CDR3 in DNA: TGCGCCAGCAGCCCCCGACAGGGGGAGGGTGGAGCTGAAGCTTTCTTT. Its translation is CASSPRQGEGGAEAFF.